These 31 T cell receptor beta chains originate from one sample sequenced in a study of monozygotic twins with inflammatory bowel disease. TCRdb derives one entry per CDR3 protein from the 5' RACE reads, leaving out DNA. The data show approximately 380,000 distinct CDR3 sequences, and the top ten clones hold 2.5% to 3%. The material sequenced was blood. Source of these receptors: a human donor with ulcerative colitis or Crohn's disease, or a healthy co-twin of an affected twin (not recorded which).

The chain's CDR3 is CASSWPPGWGLINEQFF. This chain connects TRBV13 to TRBJ2-1. The CDR3 runs 17 residues. Germline CDR1 and CDR2: PRHDT and FYEKMQ (reference sequence).

This rearrangement joins TRBV20-1 to TRBJ1-1. In germline, CDR1 is DFQATT, CDR2 SNEGSKA (reference sequence). The CDR3 runs to 16 residues. This CDR3 is CSAEDPKRFMNTEAFF.

This chain connects TRBV20-1 to TRBJ1-6; TCRdb picks TRBD1, but there is no DNA to check that call. There are 14 residues in the CDR3. The germline V gene encodes CDR1 DFQATT and CDR2 SNEGSKA (reference sequence). The CDR3 protein is CSAFPRTGHSPLHF.

The chain uses TRBV4-1 and TRBJ2-1; TCRdb selects TRBD1, and the lack of DNA leaves this call unchecked. This CDR3 comprises 15 residues. CDR1 and CDR2 from the germline V gene are MGHRA and YSYEKL. This chain's CDR3 is CASRGQGHSYNEQFF.

The chain links TRBV6-2 or TRBV6-3 to TRBJ2-1; TCRdb proposes TRBD1, but this gene call is untestable without DNA. The CDR3 is 14 residues long. Looked up from germline, CDR1 is MNHEY and CDR2 is SVGEGT. CDR3 in amino acids: CASRGGQGTSEQFF.

The rearrangement joins TRBV7-3 to TRBJ2-5; as DNA is missing, the TRBD2 call by TCRdb cannot be tested. The CDR3 is made up of 17 amino acids. From germline, CDR1 is SGHTA and CDR2 FQGTGA. CDR3 sequence: CASSTPIGASGQETQYF.

CDR3 sequence reads: CASSATGIYGYTF. The rearrangement joins TRBV5-1 to TRBJ1-2; TCRdb returns TRBD1, unconfirmable since there is no DNA. This CDR3 comprises 13 residues. Germline-derived CDR1 and CDR2 are SGHRS and YFSETQ.

The gene calls are TRBV5-1 and TRBJ1-2. Per germline, CDR1 SGHRS and CDR2 YFSETQ. The CDR3 sequence is 12 residues long. The CDR3: CASSLAVTGYTF.

The CDR3 sequence: CASSPYPREQYF. The genes are TRBV7-2 and TRBJ2-7; as DNA is missing, the TRBD1 call by TCRdb cannot be tested. Germline V gene data show CDR1 as SGHTA and CDR2 as FQGNSA. This CDR3 comprises 12 residues.

CDR3 residues: CASSLDRGDYGYTF. V gene TRBV11-2 combines with J gene TRBJ1-2; TCRdb's D gene call, TRBD1, goes unchecked for lack of DNA. From germline, CDR1 is SGHAT and CDR2 FQNNGV. The CDR3 loop spans 14 amino acids.

V and J are TRBV5-1 and TRBJ2-3. The CDR3 sequence is 14 residues long. Germline V gene lookup returns CDR1 SGHRS and CDR2 YFSETQ. The CDR3 is CASSFIVYTDTQYF.

The chain employs TRBV9 and TRBJ2-3; TCRdb selects TRBD2, and the lack of DNA leaves this call unchecked. This CDR3 is 17 amino acids long. Germline-derived CDR1 and CDR2 are SGDLS and YYNGEE. The CDR3 is CASSPLLSGGKSNTQYF.

V gene TRBV11-2 combines with J gene TRBJ2-1; with no DNA, the TCRdb D assignment of TRBD2 cannot be verified. Germline CDR1 and CDR2: SGHAT and FQNNGV. This CDR3 region has 18 residues. The CDR3 sequence is CASSPTRLAGGSYNEQFF.

J is TRBJ2-1 and V is TRBV12-3 or TRBV12-4; TCRdb indicates TRBD1, and absent DNA this call remains unverified. The CDR3 spans 15 residues. CDR3 in amino acids: CASSLVAVQGNEQFF.

The chain recombines TRBV27 with TRBJ2-1; TCRdb lists TRBD2, though no DNA is available to test this call. The CDR3 is 16 residues long. Germline loops: CDR1 MNHEY, CDR2 SMNVEV (reference sequence). The CDR3 loop is CASSYATGPYLNEQFF.

V and J are TRBV3-1 and TRBJ1-3; the TRBD1 assignment by TCRdb is unverifiable without DNA. CDR3 length: 15 amino acids. Germline CDR1 reads LGHDT; CDR2 reads YNNKEL (reference sequence). The CDR3 sequence: CASSPLNRVGNTIYF.

V is TRBV19 and J is TRBJ2-3; lacking DNA, the TRBD1 call made by TCRdb goes unchecked. Germline CDR1 is LNHDA and CDR2 is SQIVND (reference sequence). This CDR3 contains 17 residues. The CDR3 sequence is CASSIPSRTDITDTQYF.

The genes are TRBV18 and TRBJ2-7; lacking DNA, the TRBD2 call made by TCRdb goes unchecked. The CDR3 totals 14 residues. The germline CDR1 and CDR2 sequences are KGHSH and LQKENI. CDR3 amino acids: CASSPPGLANEQYF.

The V gene is TRBV20-1, the J gene TRBJ1-5; TCRdb picks TRBD1, but there is no DNA to check that call. CDR1 and CDR2 from the germline V gene are DFQATT and SNEGSKA (reference sequence). The CDR3 consists of 16 residues. The chain's CDR3 is CSARVSGPKQNQPQHF.

The J gene is TRBJ2-3, the V gene TRBV12-3 or TRBV12-4; the TRBD1 assignment by TCRdb is unverifiable without DNA. This CDR3 has 15 amino acids. The CDR3 loop is CASSPRQRSTDTQYF.

The V call is TRBV5-6, the J call TRBJ2-7. The CDR3 sequence is 14 residues long. The germline V gene encodes CDR1 SGHDT and CDR2 YYEEEE. CDR3 sequence: CASSLEGGDLEQYF.

V is TRBV4-3 and J is TRBJ2-7; TCRdb's D call of TRBD2 is untestable without DNA. The CDR3 loop spans 15 amino acids. Germline V lookup: CDR1 LGHNA, CDR2 YSLEER. CDR3 region: CASSQAGTSMHEQYF.

This chain connects TRBV5-1 to TRBJ2-3. The CDR3 covers 14 residues. Germline-derived CDR1 and CDR2 are SGHRS and YFSETQ. CDR3 region: CASSSNMGADTQYF.

CDR3 in amino acids: CASSQDRRGGPDTQYF. The gene calls are TRBV4-3 and TRBJ2-3; as DNA is missing, the TRBD2 call by TCRdb cannot be tested. The CDR3 totals 16 residues. Germline CDR1 is LGHNA and CDR2 is YSLEER.

The V gene is TRBV4-3, the J gene TRBJ2-3; TCRdb's assignment of TRBD2 cannot be checked, as there is no DNA. CDR1 and CDR2 from the germline V gene are LGHNA and YSLEER. The CDR3 length is 19 residues. CDR3 sequence: CASSQDMASGESSTDTQYF.

The genes are TRBV9 and TRBJ2-7. The length of the CDR3 is 14 residues. The germline gives CDR1 SGDLS, CDR2 YYNGEE. The CDR3 sequence is CASSDGQSSYEQYF.

V gene TRBV3-1 combines with J gene TRBJ2-7; no DNA is available, so the TRBD1 call from TCRdb remains unchecked. In germline, CDR1 is LGHDT, CDR2 YNNKEL (reference sequence). The CDR3 covers 15 residues. CDR3: CASSQGAGGFYEQYF.

The chain has TRBV29-1 and TRBJ2-7. The CDR3 spans 12 residues. From germline, CDR1 is SQVTM and CDR2 ANQGSEA. CDR3 in amino acids: CSATRDSYEQYF.

V is TRBV5-1 and J is TRBJ2-3; TCRdb designates TRBD2, a call that cannot be tested without DNA. CDR1 is SGHRS and CDR2 is YFSETQ in the germline V gene. The CDR3 is 17 amino acids. The CDR3 protein is CASSWTSGVIGGDTQYF.

The rearrangement uses TRBV4-2 and TRBJ2-1; TCRdb proposes TRBD1, but this gene call is untestable without DNA. The germline CDR1 and CDR2 sequences are LGHNA and YNFKEQ. The CDR3 consists of 17 residues. The CDR3 is CASRRPGTINSYNEQFF.

The J gene is TRBJ2-5, the V gene TRBV20-1; lacking DNA, the TRBD2 call made by TCRdb goes unchecked. The germline V gene has CDR1 DFQATT and CDR2 SNEGSKA (reference sequence). The CDR3 loop spans 16 amino acids. The CDR3 region is CSARDLGGGPSETQYF.